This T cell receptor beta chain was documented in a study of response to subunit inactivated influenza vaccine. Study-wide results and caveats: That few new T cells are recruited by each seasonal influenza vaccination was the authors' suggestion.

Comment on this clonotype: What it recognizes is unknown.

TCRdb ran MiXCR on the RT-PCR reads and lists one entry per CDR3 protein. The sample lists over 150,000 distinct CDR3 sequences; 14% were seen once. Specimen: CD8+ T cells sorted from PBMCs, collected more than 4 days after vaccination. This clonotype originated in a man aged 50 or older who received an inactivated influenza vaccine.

The CDR3 here is CSALGPLNYNEQFF. The CDR3 coding sequence is TGCAGTGCTCTGGGACCACTAAACTACAATGAGCAGTTCTTC. This chain connects TRBV20-1 to TRBJ2-1; D may match TRBD1 or TRBD2 (5 bases each). The length of the CDR3 is 14 residues. Between the trimmed V and J ends, which lost 5 bases and 3 bases, there was a span of 14 bases. The germline V gene has CDR1 DFQATT and CDR2 SNEGSKA (reference sequence).